This T cell receptor (beta chain) was recorded in a study of blood T cell repertoires in COVID-19. Overall study context: The United States, Italy and Spain provided the acute and convalescent COVID-19 samples. The analysed material was cDNA or gDNA that came from T cells, B-cell-depleted T cells, or PBMCs.

Original analysis: Amplification from reference gene primers served as the basis for estimated nucleated cell counts. Data came from immunoSEQ multiplex PCR; TCRdb stores just in-frame clones and leaves some out. D and trimming come from the DNA, and the V and J calls and clone size come from that table. The sample records around 40,000 clones, around nine tenths being singletons. Germline CDR1 is SGHNT and CDR2 is YENEEA. V lost 5 bases, J lost 7 bases, and 6 bases lay in between. The CDR3 is 11 residues long. The sample comprised peripheral blood. The V call is TRBV11-3, the J call TRBJ2-1; D is uncertain. The source is a man aged 45-65 years with active COVID-19. DNA for the CDR3: TGTGCCAGCAGCATTAAAAATGAGCAGTTCTTC. This translates into CASSIKNEQFF. The full variable domain, completed using reference TRBV11-3 and TRBJ2-1, is EAGVVQSPRYKIIEKKQPVAFWCNPISGHNTLYWYLQNLGQGPELLIRYENEEAVDDSQLPKDRFSAERLKGVDSTLKIQPAELGDSAVYLCASSIKNEQFFGPGTRLTVL.